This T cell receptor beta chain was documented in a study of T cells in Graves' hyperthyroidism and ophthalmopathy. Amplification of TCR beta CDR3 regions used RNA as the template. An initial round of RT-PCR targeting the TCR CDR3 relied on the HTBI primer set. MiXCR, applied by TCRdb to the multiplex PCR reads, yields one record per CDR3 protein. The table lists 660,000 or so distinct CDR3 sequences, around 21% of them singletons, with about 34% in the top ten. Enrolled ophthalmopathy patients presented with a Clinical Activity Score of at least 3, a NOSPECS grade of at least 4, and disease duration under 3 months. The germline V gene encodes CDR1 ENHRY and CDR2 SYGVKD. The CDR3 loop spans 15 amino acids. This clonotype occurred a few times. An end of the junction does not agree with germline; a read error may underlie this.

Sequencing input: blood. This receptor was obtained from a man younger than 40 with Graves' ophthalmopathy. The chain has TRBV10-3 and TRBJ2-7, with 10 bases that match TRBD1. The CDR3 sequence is CATSATGQGPYEQYF. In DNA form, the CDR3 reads TGTGCCACCAGTGCGACGGGACAGGGGCCCTACGAGCAGTACTTC.